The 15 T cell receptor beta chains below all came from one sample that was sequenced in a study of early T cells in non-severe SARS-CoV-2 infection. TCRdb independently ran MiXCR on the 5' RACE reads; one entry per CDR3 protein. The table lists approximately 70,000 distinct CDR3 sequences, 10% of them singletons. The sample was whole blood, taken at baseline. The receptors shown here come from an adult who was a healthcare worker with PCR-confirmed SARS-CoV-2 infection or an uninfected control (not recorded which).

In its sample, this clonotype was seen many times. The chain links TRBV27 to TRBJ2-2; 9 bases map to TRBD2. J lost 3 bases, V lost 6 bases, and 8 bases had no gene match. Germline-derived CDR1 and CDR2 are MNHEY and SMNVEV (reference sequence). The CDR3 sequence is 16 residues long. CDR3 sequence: CASSLGASGDTGELFF. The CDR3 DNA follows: TGTGCCAGCAGCCTAGGGGCTAGCGGGGACACCGGGGAGCTGTTTTTT.

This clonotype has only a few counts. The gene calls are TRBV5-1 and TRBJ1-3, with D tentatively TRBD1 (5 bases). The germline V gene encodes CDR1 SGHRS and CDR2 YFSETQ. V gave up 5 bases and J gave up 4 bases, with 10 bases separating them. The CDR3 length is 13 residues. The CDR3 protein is CASSMEGGNTIYF. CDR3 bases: TGCGCCAGCAGTATGGAGGGGGGAAACACCATATATTTT. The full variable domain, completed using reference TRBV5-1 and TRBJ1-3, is KAGVTQTPRYLIKTRGQQVTLSCSPISGHRSVSWYQQTPGQGLQFLFEYFSETQRNKGNFPGRFSGRQFSNSRSEMNVSTLELGDSALYLCASSMEGGNTIYFGEGSWLTVV.

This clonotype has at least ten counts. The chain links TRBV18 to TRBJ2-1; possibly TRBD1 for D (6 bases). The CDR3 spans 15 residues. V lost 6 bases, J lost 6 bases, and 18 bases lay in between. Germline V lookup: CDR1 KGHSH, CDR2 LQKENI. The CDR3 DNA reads TGTGCCAGCTCCCCTCTGTTAGGGGGTGGCAATGAGCAGTTCTTC. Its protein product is CASSPLLGGGNEQFF. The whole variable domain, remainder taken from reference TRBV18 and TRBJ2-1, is NAGVMQNPRHLVRRRGQEARLRCSPMKGHSHVYWYRQLPEEGLKFMVYLQKENIIDESGMPKERFSAEFPKEGPSILRIQQVVRGDSAAYFCASSPLLGGGNEQFFGPGTRLTVL.

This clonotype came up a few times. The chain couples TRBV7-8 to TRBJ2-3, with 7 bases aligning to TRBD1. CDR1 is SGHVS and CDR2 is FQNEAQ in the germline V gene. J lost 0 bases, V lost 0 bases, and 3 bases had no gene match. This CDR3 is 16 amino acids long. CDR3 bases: TGTGCCAGCAGCTTAGCCCAGGGACAGAGCACAGATACGCAGTATTTT. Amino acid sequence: CASSLAQGQSTDTQYF.

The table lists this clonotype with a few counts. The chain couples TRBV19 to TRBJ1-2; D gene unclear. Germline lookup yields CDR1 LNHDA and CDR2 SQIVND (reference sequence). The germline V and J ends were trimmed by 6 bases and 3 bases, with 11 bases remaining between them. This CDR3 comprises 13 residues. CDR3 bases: TGTGCCAGTAGCCAAGACGGGGACTATGGCTACACCTTC. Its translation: CASSQDGDYGYTF.

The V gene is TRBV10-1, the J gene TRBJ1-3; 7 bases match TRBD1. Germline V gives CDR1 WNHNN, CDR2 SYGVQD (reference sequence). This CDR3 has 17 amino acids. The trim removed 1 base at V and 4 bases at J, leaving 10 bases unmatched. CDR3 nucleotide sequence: TGCGCCAGCAGTGAGTACCAACCGCCGGGACAGGGAAACACCATATATTTT. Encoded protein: CASSEYQPPGQGNTIYF.

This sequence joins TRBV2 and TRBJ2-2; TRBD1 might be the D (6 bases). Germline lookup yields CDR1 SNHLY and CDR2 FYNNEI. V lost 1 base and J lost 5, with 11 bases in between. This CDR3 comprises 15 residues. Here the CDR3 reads CASSEDGTPTGELFF. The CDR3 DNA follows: TGTGCCAGCAGTGAAGACGGGACACCGACCGGGGAGCTGTTTTTT.

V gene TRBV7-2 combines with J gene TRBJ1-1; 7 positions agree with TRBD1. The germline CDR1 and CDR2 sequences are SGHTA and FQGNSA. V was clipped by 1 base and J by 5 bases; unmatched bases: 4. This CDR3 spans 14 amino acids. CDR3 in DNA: TGTGCCAGCAGCTTAGTCCCACAGGGGACTGAAGCTTTCTTT. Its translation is CASSLVPQGTEAFF.

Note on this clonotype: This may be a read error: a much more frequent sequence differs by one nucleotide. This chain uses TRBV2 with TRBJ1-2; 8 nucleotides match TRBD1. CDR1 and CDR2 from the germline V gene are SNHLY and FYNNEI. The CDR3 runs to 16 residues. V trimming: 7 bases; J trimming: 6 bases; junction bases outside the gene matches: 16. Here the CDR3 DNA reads TGTGCCAGCAAGACAGGGGAATCCACCCCCTTCCATGGCTACACCTTC. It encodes CASKTGESTPFHGYTF.

The CDR3 region has the DNA TGTGCCAGCAGTGAGACTTATGGAGGCGCCTCGGGCACAGATACGCAGTATTTT. Translation: CASSETYGGASGTDTQYF. The chain joins TRBV2 to TRBJ2-3; maybe TRBD2 (5 bases). Germline V gene sequence: CDR1 SNHLY, CDR2 FYNNEI. This CDR3 is built from 18 residues. Trimming cost V 3 bases and J 1 base, with 20 bases left between them.

The DNA for the CDR3 is TGTGCCAGCAGCCCGGCCCGGCAGCGGGGGGGCGGAGATACGCAGTATTTT. Protein product: CASSPARQRGGGDTQYF. The chain carries TRBV5-5 and TRBJ2-3; TRBD2 aligns across 10 bases. The V gene end was trimmed by 4 bases and the J gene end by 5 bases; junction bases not matched to a gene: 13. The CDR3 extends over 17 amino acids. Germline CDR1 and CDR2: SGHKS and YYEKEE (reference sequence).

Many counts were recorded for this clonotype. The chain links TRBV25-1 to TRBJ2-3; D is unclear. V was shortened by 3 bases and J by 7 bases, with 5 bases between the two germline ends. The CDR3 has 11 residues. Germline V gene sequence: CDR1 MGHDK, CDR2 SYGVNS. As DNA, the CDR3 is TGTGCCAGCAGTGAGCGCCATACGCAGTATTTT. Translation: CASSERHTQYF.

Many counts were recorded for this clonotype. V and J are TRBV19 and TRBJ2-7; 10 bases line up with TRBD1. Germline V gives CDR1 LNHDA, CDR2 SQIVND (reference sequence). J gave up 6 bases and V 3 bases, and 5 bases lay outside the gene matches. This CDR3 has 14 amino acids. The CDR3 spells CASSMDRGVPEQYF. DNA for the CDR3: TGTGCCAGTAGTATGGACAGGGGGGTACCCGAGCAGTACTTC.

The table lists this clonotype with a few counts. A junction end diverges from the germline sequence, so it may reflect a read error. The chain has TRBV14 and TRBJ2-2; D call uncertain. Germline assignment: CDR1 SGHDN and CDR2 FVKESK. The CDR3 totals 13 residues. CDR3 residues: CLIWQVNTGELFF. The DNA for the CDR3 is TGCTTGATATGGCAGGTGAACACCGGGGAGCTGTTTTTT.

CDR3 sequence reads: CASSLRPLGLGQPQHF. CDR3 in DNA: TGTGCCAGCAGCCTCCGGCCATTGGGACTGGGTCAGCCCCAGCATTTT. This chain joins TRBV7-2 and TRBJ1-5, with a weak D call TRBD1 (5 bases). Trimming stripped 5 bases from V and 6 bases from J, with 20 bases between. The CDR3 contains 16 residues. Germline CDR1 reads SGHTA; CDR2 reads FQGNSA.